These 16 T cell receptor beta chains originate from one sample sequenced in a study of cytomegalovirus exposure and HLA in healthy donors. With 60 Vbeta and 13 Jbeta primers, the PCR was carried out. The repertoire was sequenced with immunoSEQ multiplex PCR; TCRdb's copy has only in-frame clones and lacks some. The sample holds roughly 110,000 clones; 81% are singletons and the top ten take approximately 2.2%. Sequencing was done on a sample of PBMCs. These receptors were collected from a man between 25 and 39 years old in good health and CMV-seronegative.

The genes are TRBV7-2 and TRBJ1-6; D uncertain. V was trimmed by 1 base and J by 8 bases, leaving 12 bases between them. CDR1 is SGHTA, CDR2 FQGNSA, per germline. CDR3 length: 15 amino acids. Here the CDR3 reads CASSLGTARDSPLHF. CDR3 nucleotide sequence: TGTGCCAGCAGCTTAGGGACGGCGAGGGATTCACCCCTCCACTTT. The variable domain in full, with the rest retrieved from reference TRBV7-2 and TRBJ1-6, is GAGVSQSPSNKVTEKGKDVELRCDPISGHTALYWYRQSLGQGLEFLIYFQGNSAPDKSGLPSDRFSAERTGGSVSTLTIQRTQQEDSAVYLCASSLGTARDSPLHFGNGTRLTVT.

This chain links TRBV28 with TRBJ2-1, with 7 bases lining up with TRBD2. The CDR3 consists of 16 residues. The germline V gene encodes CDR1 MDHEN and CDR2 SYDVKM. V lost 3 bases and J lost 4; bases outside the gene matches: 9. CDR3 in amino acids: CASSFLSSGTYNEQFF. The CDR3 nucleotides read TGTGCCAGCAGTTTCCTGTCGAGCGGGACTTACAATGAGCAGTTCTTC.

The V gene is TRBV7-3, the J gene TRBJ2-2, with a possible D match to TRBD2 (6 bases). This CDR3 spans 13 amino acids. Per the germline V gene, CDR1 is SGHTA and CDR2 is FQGTGA. V lost 5 bases, J lost 5 bases, and 9 bases lay in between. The CDR3 reads CASSLLATGELFF. CDR3 nucleotide sequence: TGTGCCAGCAGCCTACTAGCTACCGGGGAGCTGTTTTTT.

In the case of this clone: This sample also contains other DNA sequences that code for the same CDR3. The V gene is TRBV28, the J gene TRBJ2-7; maybe TRBD1 (5 bases). Trimming pared 3 bases from V and 2 bases from J, leaving 8 bases between. The CDR3 runs to 13 residues. Germline assignment: CDR1 MDHEN and CDR2 SYDVKM. In DNA form, the CDR3 reads TGTGCCAGCAGTTTCGGCAGGGCCTACGAGCAGTACTTC. Amino acids: CASSFGRAYEQYF.

This chain links TRBV7-6 with TRBJ2-4; 10 bases are a match to TRBD2. The CDR3 contains 17 residues. V was clipped by 5 bases and J by 8 bases; unmatched bases: 15. Germline assignment: CDR1 SGHVS and CDR2 FNYEAQ. CDR3 sequence reads: CASSPIIPSGGWDIQYF. CDR3 bases: TGTGCCAGCAGCCCGATCATCCCTAGCGGGGGCTGGGACATTCAGTACTTC.

V gene TRBV29-1 combines with J gene TRBJ2-7; D is possibly TRBD2 (6 bases). V lost 4 bases and J 3 bases, leaving 10 bases between the germline ends. CDR1 SQVTM and CDR2 ANQGSEA come from the germline V gene. This CDR3 comprises 12 residues. Here the CDR3 DNA reads TGCAGCGTTGTGGCGGGAAACTACGAGCAGTACTTC. Amino acids: CSVVAGNYEQYF.

This rearrangement joins TRBV25-1 to TRBJ2-5; unclear D gene. CDR3 length equals 15 residues. Germline V gene data show CDR1 as MGHDK and CDR2 as SYGVNS. V lost 1 base and J lost 5, with 14 bases in between. CDR3 nucleotide sequence: TGTGCCAGCAGTGAATTCACCCCGAGCTGGGAGACCCAGTACTTC. This encodes CASSEFTPSWETQYF.

This clone was seen a few times. This chain links TRBV10-3 with TRBJ1-1; D might be TRBD1 (5 bases). Looked up from germline, CDR1 is ENHRY and CDR2 is SYGVKD. The CDR3 contains 12 residues. Trimming took off 6 bases at V and 2 bases at J, with 7 bases between the two ends. CDR3 protein: CAISQGNTEAFF. The CDR3 DNA reads as TGTGCCATCAGCCAGGGAAACACTGAAGCTTTCTTT.

V and J are TRBV9 and TRBJ2-5; D unclear. Trimming shortened V by 4 bases and J by 2 bases, and 9 bases separated the two germline ends. This CDR3 comprises 13 residues. Germline V CDR1 and CDR2: SGDLS, YYNGEE. The CDR3 is CASSTSAQETQYF. CDR3 bases: TGTGCCAGCAGCACAAGCGCTCAAGAGACCCAGTACTTC.

This clone was detected only once. This chain connects TRBV6-5 to TRBJ2-1; possible D gene TRBD2, 5 bases. The CDR3 sequence is 14 residues long. Germline loops: CDR1 MNHEY, CDR2 SVGAGI. V shed 0 bases and J shed 8 bases, with 11 bases lying between them. CDR3 protein: CASSYSPSTDEQFF. CDR3 coding DNA: TGTGCCAGCAGTTACTCGCCTAGCACGGATGAGCAGTTCTTC.

V gene TRBV5-4 combines with J gene TRBJ2-1; D might be TRBD2 (5 bases). Trimming left V 0 bases short and J 9 bases short, with 16 bases between. This CDR3 has 15 amino acids. The germline V gene encodes CDR1 SGHNT and CDR2 YYREEE (reference sequence). CDR3 nucleotide sequence: TGTGCCAGCAGCTTGGCCAAGGAGGCCCCGGGTGAGCAGTTCTTC. Amino acid sequence: CASSLAKEAPGEQFF.

The chain recombines TRBV5-1 with TRBJ2-3; 8 positions agree with TRBD2. J was trimmed by 2 bases and V by 4 bases; bases with no gene match: 9. This CDR3 spans 16 amino acids. Germline CDR1 is SGHRS and CDR2 is YFSETQ. This CDR3 is CASSPGTSRLTDTQYF. Written as DNA, the CDR3 is TGCGCCAGCAGCCCCGGGACTAGTCGGCTCACAGATACGCAGTATTTT.

The chain links TRBV19 to TRBJ2-7, with a weak D call TRBD2 (6 bases). CDR1 is LNHDA, CDR2 SQIVND, per germline (reference sequence). The CDR3 is made up of 15 amino acids. V lost 5 bases and J 3 bases, leaving 17 bases between the germline ends. The CDR3 DNA sequence: TGTGCCAGTAGTCCGGGGGAGGCCCAGGACTACGAGCAGTACTTC. Translation: CASSPGEAQDYEQYF.

This chain connects TRBV7-9 to TRBJ2-2, with TRBD1 matching over 8 bases. The CDR3 has 18 amino acids. Trimming cost V 0 bases and J 1 base; bases outside gene matches: 7. The V gene's germline CDR1 is SEHNR and CDR2 FQNEAQ (reference sequence). The CDR3 DNA sequence: TGTGCCAGCAGCTTAGCCACTTACAGGGGGAGGAACACCGGGGAGCTGTTTTTT. This translates into CASSLATYRGRNTGELFF.

This chain connects TRBV5-1 to TRBJ2-7, with TRBD1 matching over 10 bases. V dropped 5 bases and J dropped 9; count of bases not matched to a gene: 11. This CDR3 spans 14 amino acids. Germline CDR1 and CDR2: SGHRS and YFSETQ. The CDR3 DNA reads as TGCGCCAGCAGTCCTACAGGGACAGGGGCGGTGCAGTACTTC. It yields the protein CASSPTGTGAVQYF.

This chain links TRBV30 with TRBJ1-1, with 12 nucleotides matching TRBD1. This CDR3 comprises 12 residues. Germline V gives CDR1 GTSNPN, CDR2 SVGIG (reference sequence). The CDR3: CALGTGGVRAFF. The CDR3 DNA follows: TGTGCTCTGGGGACAGGGGGCGTCCGAGCTTTCTTT.